Following are 7 T cell receptor beta chains from one sample sequenced in a study of blood T cell repertoires in COVID-19. TCRdb keeps only in-frame clones here, not all; method: immunoSEQ multiplex PCR. The profile covers approximately 200,000 clones, with more than 80% appearing a single time and around 1.8% taken by the ten largest. Material: PBMCs or T cells enriched from blood (not recorded which). The source is a man in his sixties who had recovered from COVID-19.

The gene calls are TRBV10-3 and TRBJ1-3; D remains ambiguous. Germline V gene sequence: CDR1 ENHRY, CDR2 SYGVKD. Trimming cost V 4 bases and J 7 bases, with 14 bases left between them. The CDR3 spans 14 residues. The CDR3 reads CAISASPSGNTIYF. CDR3 DNA: TGTGCCATCAGTGCTTCCCCCTCGGGGAACACCATATATTTT.

This clone was seen a few times. The chain employs TRBV6-2 or TRBV6-3 and TRBJ1-1, with a possible D match to TRBD1 (5 bases). Germline CDR1 reads MNHEY; CDR2 reads SVGEGT. CDR3 length equals 14 residues. The V gene lost 6 bases and the J gene lost 5 bases, with 16 bases spanning the gap. In nucleotides, the CDR3 is TGTGCCAGCAGCTTCCTCCTCGGGGGGACTGAAGCTTTCTTT. This codes for CASSFLLGGTEAFF.

This chain links TRBV11-1 with TRBJ2-7, with 8 nucleotides matching TRBD1. Germline-derived CDR1 and CDR2 are SGHAT and FQDESV (reference sequence). Trimming removed 1 base from V and 3 bases from J; junction bases left unmatched: 5. This CDR3 has 15 amino acids. Written as DNA, the CDR3 is TGTGCCAGCAGCTTAGAGGGACAGGCCCTCTACGAGCAGTACTTC. Translated, it gives CASSLEGQALYEQYF.

The chain carries TRBV7-2 and TRBJ1-2; no clear D gene. V was cut by 1 base and J by 8 bases, with 20 bases left in between. This CDR3 contains 16 residues. The germline V gene has CDR1 SGHTA and CDR2 FQGNSA. CDR3 protein: CASSLDATTPHGGYTF. The CDR3 nucleotides read TGTGCCAGCAGCTTAGACGCGACGACACCCCACGGCGGCTACACCTTC.

The chain is built from TRBV10-3 and TRBJ2-1; D perhaps matches TRBD2 (6 bases). The CDR3 length is 15 residues. The V gene lost 6 bases and the J gene lost 9 bases, with 21 bases spanning the gap. CDR1 is ENHRY, CDR2 SYGVKD, per germline. DNA of the CDR3: TGTGCCATCAGCCTATCGGACTACCAGGAAGGTGAGCAGTTCTTC. It is translated as CAISLSDYQEGEQFF.

This chain uses TRBV14 with TRBJ1-2; D gene uncertain. V lost 1 base, J lost 4 bases, and 7 bases lay in between. The germline V gene encodes CDR1 SGHDN and CDR2 FVKESK. The CDR3 spans 13 residues. The DNA of the CDR3 is TGTGCCAGCAGCCAAGGGGGAGGCTATGGCTACACCTTC. Its protein product is CASSQGGGYGYTF.

This sequence joins TRBV2 and TRBJ1-3, with D possibly matching TRBD1 (5 bases). Per the germline V gene, CDR1 is SNHLY and CDR2 is FYNNEI. The length of the CDR3 is 15 residues. Trimming removed 6 bases from V and 0 bases from J, with 12 bases in between. CDR3 residues: CASRPQVNSGNTIYF. The CDR3 DNA follows: TGTGCCAGCAGGCCACAGGTGAACTCTGGAAACACCATATATTTT.